These 20 T cell receptor beta chains came from one sample sequenced in a study of shared clonotypes between healthy human individuals. Data came from immunoSEQ multiplex PCR; TCRdb stores just in-frame clones and leaves some out. The profile covers fewer than 500,000 clones, with about 75% appearing a single time and around 13% taken by the ten largest. Sequencing used PBMCs. Source of these receptors: a woman aged 35 to 49 in good health. Some clones in this sample may be carry-over from other donors' samples.

This clone showed up just once. The V call is TRBV5-4, the J call TRBJ1-2, with unresolved D. This CDR3 contains 14 residues. Germline values: CDR1 SGHNT, CDR2 YYREEE (reference sequence). Deletions cut 4 bases from V and 6 bases from J, with 16 bases between. The CDR3 nucleotides read TGTGCCAGCAGCCGAGACACAATCCGACATGGCTACACCTTC. Its translation: CASSRDTIRHGYTF.

This clone was recorded a few times. The V and J genes are TRBV28 and TRBJ1-2; D is unresolved. This CDR3 is built from 14 residues. CDR1 is MDHEN, CDR2 SYDVKM, per germline. Trimming shortened V by 3 bases and J by 10 bases, and 18 bases separated the two germline ends. The CDR3 DNA is TGTGCCAGCAGTTTGCCACAGAATATGGAAGACTACACCTTC. It translates to CASSLPQNMEDYTF.

The gene calls are TRBV25-1 and TRBJ2-1; unclear D gene. The V end was cut by 5 bases, the J end by 8 bases, with 13 bases between. The length of the CDR3 is 13 residues. Per germline, CDR1 MGHDK and CDR2 SYGVNS. CDR3 sequence (DNA): TGTGCCAGCAGTCCAGGTCTGGTCTATGAGCAGTTCTTC. Its protein product is CASSPGLVYEQFF.

V and J are TRBV19 and TRBJ2-7; 8 nucleotides agree with TRBD1. This CDR3 is 13 amino acids long. Germline V gives CDR1 LNHDA, CDR2 SQIVND (reference sequence). The V segment lost 5 bases and the J segment 2 bases; nucleotides outside the gene matches: 2. As DNA, the CDR3 is TGTGCCAGTAGTGGGACAGGTCCCTACGAGCAGTACTTC. This encodes CASSGTGPYEQYF. Full variable domain (remainder filled in from reference TRBV19 and TRBJ2-7): DGGITQSPKYLFRKEGQNVTLSCEQNLNHDAMYWYRQDPGQGLRLIYYSQIVNDFQKGDIAEGYSVSREKKESFPLTVTSAQKNPTAFYLCASSGTGPYEQYFGPGTRLTVT.

This clone came up a few times. The chain carries TRBV29-1 and TRBJ2-1, with 7 nucleotides matching TRBD1. CDR3 length equals 12 residues. From germline, CDR1 is SQVTM and CDR2 ANQGSEA. Trimming removed 4 bases from V and 7 bases from J; junction bases left unmatched: 4. As DNA, the CDR3 is TGCAGCGTTGGAGGGGGCCCGAATGAGCAGTTCTTC. Translated, it gives CSVGGGPNEQFF.

The chain couples TRBV13 to TRBJ1-5; 12 positions agree with TRBD1. The CDR3 length is 20 residues. Germline V gene sequence: CDR1 PRHDT, CDR2 FYEKMQ (reference sequence). V shed 5 bases and J 6 bases; nucleotides not matched to a gene: 20. The CDR3 nucleotides are TGTGCCAGCAGCCAGACGTCACCGGGACAGGGGGCGCGTCATGGTCAGCCCCAGCATTTT. Encoded protein: CASSQTSPGQGARHGQPQHF. Looking up the rest from reference TRBV13 and TRBJ1-5 gives the full variable domain: AAGVIQSPRHLIKEKRETATLKCYPIPRHDTVYWYQQGPGQDPQFLISFYEKMQSDKGSIPDRFSAQQFSDYHSELNMSSLELGDSALYFCASSQTSPGQGARHGQPQHFGDGTRLSIL.

The sample holds a few counts of this clone. The chain combines TRBV7-2 with TRBJ2-3, with D unclear. The CDR3 sequence is 16 residues long. Germline CDR1 is SGHTA and CDR2 is FQGNSA. The ends were cut back, 1 base at V and 2 bases at J, with 13 bases in the middle. In nucleotides, the CDR3 is TGTGCCAGCAGCTTAGGGGCTCTTCCAACCACAGATACGCAGTATTTT. This translates into CASSLGALPTTDTQYF.

In this sample, this clone turned up once. The chain is built from TRBV5-5 and TRBJ2-1, with 13 positions matching TRBD2. Germline loops: CDR1 SGHKS, CDR2 YYEKEE (reference sequence). The CDR3 contains 15 residues. V shed 4 bases, J shed 4 bases, and the junction held 2 bases outside the gene matches. The CDR3 sequence: CASSELAGGYNEQFF. As DNA, the CDR3 is TGTGCCAGCAGCGAACTAGCGGGAGGGTACAATGAGCAGTTCTTC.

The rearrangement links TRBV28 to TRBJ2-7; D ambiguous. Germline V gene sequence: CDR1 MDHEN, CDR2 SYDVKM. Trimming left V 5 bases short and J 4 bases short, with 18 bases between. The CDR3 is 15 residues long. This CDR3 is CASSSDPGFVYEQYF. The DNA of the CDR3 is TGTGCCAGCAGTAGCGACCCCGGATTCGTTTACGAGCAGTACTTC.

This rearrangement joins TRBV15 to TRBJ2-7; D gene uncertain. The CDR3 totals 15 residues. V lost 0 bases and J lost 0, with 9 bases in between. CDR1 is LNHNV, CDR2 YYDKDF, per germline (reference sequence). CDR3 bases: TGTGCCACCAGCAGAGATTCCAGTACCTCCTACGAGCAGTACTTC. Its protein product is CATSRDSSTSYEQYF.

J is TRBJ1-1 and V is TRBV28; 8 bases are a match to TRBD1. Unmatched junction bases numbered 5, after V lost 6 bases and J lost 2 bases. The CDR3 consists of 14 residues. Per the germline V gene, CDR1 is MDHEN and CDR2 is SYDVKM. CDR3 region: CASREQGVNTEAFF. The CDR3 DNA is TGTGCCAGCAGAGAACAGGGGGTAAACACTGAAGCTTTCTTT.

V usage is TRBV30 and J usage is TRBJ1-5, with 7 bases fitting TRBD1. The CDR3 loop spans 13 amino acids. CDR1 is GTSNPN, CDR2 SVGIG, per germline (reference sequence). J was trimmed by 7 bases and V by 2 bases; bases with no gene match: 5. The CDR3 nucleotides are TGTGCCTGGAGTCCCGACAGGGTGCAGCCCCAGCATTTT. Protein: CAWSPDRVQPQHF.

The genes are TRBV4-1 and TRBJ2-5, with TRBD1 identical over 8 bases. Germline CDR1 reads MGHRA; CDR2 reads YSYEKL. V was pared by 0 bases and J by 6 bases, with 9 bases of the junction left unmatched. The CDR3 contains 16 residues. The CDR3 DNA reads as TGCGCCAGCAGCCAAGATGGGTCAGGGGGCGCGAAGACCCAGTACTTC. Translating gives CASSQDGSGGAKTQYF.

This clone was seen a handful of times. The rearrangement uses TRBV6-5 and TRBJ2-1; 11 bases fit TRBD2. V lost 5 bases to trimming and J lost 4 bases; unmatched junction nucleotides: 4. The CDR3 contains 15 residues. Germline V gene lookup returns CDR1 MNHEY and CDR2 SVGAGI. The CDR3 coding sequence is TGTGCCAGCAGTCAGACTAGCGGGGCGTACAATGAGCAGTTCTTC. As protein: CASSQTSGAYNEQFF.

The CDR3 bases are TGTGCCAGCAGCTCCCACGACGGGACAGGGGGCTACGAGCAGTACTTC. Its protein product is CASSSHDGTGGYEQYF. The chain is built from TRBV7-9 and TRBJ2-5; 11 nucleotides match TRBD1. The J call is doubtful: the DNA matches TRBJ2-7 better. This CDR3 contains 16 residues. CDR1 is SEHNR, CDR2 FQNEAQ, per germline (reference sequence).

This chain joins TRBV2 and TRBJ2-7; D is unclear. The CDR3 is 15 residues long. Trimming left V 5 bases short and J 1 base short, with 15 bases between. The germline CDR1 and CDR2 sequences are SNHLY and FYNNEI. CDR3 loop: CASSPYEAVSYEQYF. CDR3 sequence (DNA): TGTGCCAGCAGTCCCTATGAGGCGGTTTCCTACGAGCAGTACTTC.

This chain uses TRBV9 with TRBJ2-5; 8 bases match TRBD1. The germline CDR1 and CDR2 sequences are SGDLS and YYNGEE. With 4 bases clipped from V and 4 bases from J, the junction kept 6 bases outside the gene matches. CDR3 length equals 14 residues. As DNA, the CDR3 is TGTGCCAGCAGCCCCCAAGACAGGGGAGAGACCCAGTACTTC. Its protein is CASSPQDRGETQYF.

The chain employs TRBV5-1 and TRBJ2-1; 10 positions match TRBD2. From germline, CDR1 is SGHRS and CDR2 YFSETQ. Trimming cost V 4 bases and J 6 bases; bases outside gene matches: 7. The CDR3 contains 15 residues. The CDR3: CASSGLAGAFNEQFF. The CDR3 nucleotides are TGCGCCAGCAGCGGGCTAGCGGGAGCCTTCAATGAGCAGTTCTTC.

This chain joins TRBV6-5 and TRBJ2-1; D is possibly TRBD2 (6 bases). The germline CDR1 and CDR2 sequences are MNHEY and SVGAGI. CDR3 length: 14 amino acids. Trimming removed 8 bases from V and 0 bases from J, with 11 bases in between. CDR3: CASAGRDSYNEQFF. The CDR3, as DNA: TGTGCCAGCGCTGGGCGGGACTCCTACAATGAGCAGTTCTTC.

This sequence joins TRBV18 and TRBJ2-1; 7 bases map to TRBD2. V shed 5 bases, J shed 5 bases, and the junction held 12 bases outside the gene matches. Germline values: CDR1 KGHSH, CDR2 LQKENI. There are 16 residues in the CDR3. CDR3 residues: CASSNELSGGNNEQFF. The CDR3 bases are TGTGCCAGCTCAAACGAACTGTCGGGGGGAAACAATGAGCAGTTCTTC.